These 10 T cell receptor beta chains were all obtained from the same sample, sequenced in a study of neurological immune-mediated disorders. TCRdb recomputed calls from the 5' RACE reads with MiXCR, one row per CDR3 protein. The table lists over 60,000 distinct CDR3 sequences, around 4.8% of them singletons. Sequences were obtained from PBMCs. These receptors all come from a woman in her 70s with multiple sclerosis.

This clonotype was detected only a few times. V and J are TRBV4-1 and TRBJ2-7, with D possibly being TRBD1 (6 bases). Trimming pared 3 bases from V and 0 bases from J, leaving 9 bases between. Germline CDR1 MGHRA, CDR2 YSYEKL. CDR3 length: 14 amino acids. The CDR3 region has the DNA TGCGCCAGCAGCCAGTGGGACAACTCCTACGAGCAGTACTTC. Protein sequence: CASSQWDNSYEQYF.

This clonotype was recorded at least ten times. The chain combines TRBV20-1 with TRBJ1-1; 10 nucleotides agree with TRBD1. The V gene end was trimmed by 1 base and the J gene end by 5 bases; junction bases not matched to a gene: 7. The CDR3 contains 15 residues. Germline loops: CDR1 DFQATT, CDR2 SNEGSKA (reference sequence). The CDR3 here is CSARGIDRGQTEAFF. The CDR3 DNA is TGCAGTGCTAGAGGAATAGACAGGGGGCAAACTGAAGCTTTCTTT.

The J gene is TRBJ1-6, the V gene TRBV12-3 or TRBV12-4; no reliable D call. The CDR3 totals 14 residues. The V end lost 6 bases, the J end lost 3 bases, and 9 bases lay between the germline ends. CDR3 in amino acids: CASRKGLYNSPLHF. CDR3 sequence (DNA): TGTGCCAGCAGGAAGGGCCTCTATAATTCACCCCTCCACTTT.

This clonotype was detected ten times or more. The chain couples TRBV5-5 to TRBJ2-6; D is possibly TRBD1 (7 bases). V gave up 3 bases and J gave up 2 bases, with 9 bases separating them. The CDR3 runs 15 residues. Germline CDR1 reads SGHKS; CDR2 reads YYEKEE (reference sequence). In DNA form, the CDR3 reads TGTGCCAGCAGCTCCAGGGGGGCTGGGGCCAACGTCCTGACTTTC. This gives the protein CASSSRGAGANVLTF.

A word on this clonotype: A much larger clone lies one base from this, so it may be a read error. V usage is TRBV7-2 and J usage is TRBJ2-7; TRBD1 agrees at 9 bases. In germline, CDR1 is SGHTA, CDR2 FQGNSA. The CDR3 contains 15 residues. V lost 5 bases, J lost 3 bases, and 8 bases stayed unmatched. The CDR3 DNA sequence: TGTGCCAGCAGCCTCGGGACAGGGCCTAGCTACGAGCAGTACTTC. Translated: CASSLGTGPSYEQYF. Full variable domain (remainder filled in from reference TRBV7-2 and TRBJ2-7): GAGVSQSPSNKVTEKGKDVELRCDPISGHTALYWYRQSLGQGLEFLIYFQGNSAPDKSGLPSDRFSAERTGGSVSTLTIQRTQQEDSAVYLCASSLGTGPSYEQYFGPGTRLTVT.

This rearrangement joins TRBV11-2 to TRBJ2-1; D gene unclear. CDR1 is SGHAT, CDR2 FQNNGV, per germline. The CDR3 sequence is 12 residues long. The V gene lost 3 bases and the J gene lost 6 bases, with 6 bases spanning the gap. In DNA form, the CDR3 reads TGTGCCAGCAGCTTTGAAGTCAATGAGCAGTTCTTC. This encodes CASSFEVNEQFF.

At least ten counts were recorded for this clonotype. The gene calls are TRBV7-2 and TRBJ1-2; no reliable D call. Germline CDR1 and CDR2: SGHTA and FQGNSA. The CDR3 has 18 residues. V was shortened by 5 bases and J by 0 bases, with 22 bases between the two germline ends. CDR3 residues: CASSAPRLGRRANYGYTF. CDR3 DNA sequence: TGTGCCAGCAGCGCCCCCCGGCTCGGGAGGCGAGCTAACTATGGCTACACCTTC.

This clonotype has at least ten counts. V is TRBV7-2 and J is TRBJ1-1, with unresolved D. V was trimmed by 5 bases and J by 3 bases, leaving 10 bases between them. This CDR3 has 13 residues. Per germline, CDR1 SGHTA and CDR2 FQGNSA. The CDR3 is CASSPFRYTEAFF. CDR3 coding DNA: TGTGCCAGCAGCCCCTTTAGGTACACTGAAGCTTTCTTT.

The sample holds many counts of this clonotype. The rearrangement joins TRBV5-1 to TRBJ2-5; maybe TRBD2 (5 bases). The V gene's germline CDR1 is SGHRS and CDR2 YFSETQ. Between the trimmed V and J ends, which lost 4 bases and 1 base, there was a span of 23 bases. CDR3 length: 18 amino acids. In DNA, the CDR3 is TGCGCCAGCAGCCCCTCTCCTGGGGTCGGGGAGAGCCAAGAGACCCAGTACTTC. Translation: CASSPSPGVGESQETQYF.

This clonotype was counted many times. V and J are TRBV20-1 and TRBJ2-1; the D is unclear. The CDR3 loop spans 13 amino acids. CDR1 DFQATT and CDR2 SNEGSKA come from the germline V gene (reference sequence). Trimming left V 1 base short and J 4 bases short, with 8 bases between. The CDR3 sequence is CSARAGPYNEQFF. In DNA form, the CDR3 reads TGCAGTGCTAGAGCCGGACCTTACAATGAGCAGTTCTTC.